A selection of T cell receptor beta chains follows, all from one sample in a study of cytomegalovirus exposure and HLA in healthy donors. The method was immunoSEQ multiplex PCR; TCRdb's version includes in-frame clones alone and lacks a portion of them. In the table there are tens of thousands of clones, around 70% of which are singletons. The specimen sequenced was PBMCs. These receptors were collected from a man younger than 40 in good health and CMV-seronegative. The CDR3 runs from the conserved cysteine through the conserved F or W. The order of the fields is V gene, J gene, CDR3 protein.

v_gene: TRBV4-2
j_gene: TRBJ2-5
CDR3aa: CASSQSPAGGAETQYF

v_gene: TRBV29-1
j_gene: TRBJ1-2
CDR3aa: CSVGTSRGAEGYTF

v_gene: TRBV10-1
j_gene: TRBJ1-1
CDR3aa: CASLQGRGTEAFF

v_gene: TRBV10-2
j_gene: -
CDR3aa: CASSAGSYEQYF

v_gene: TRBV27
j_gene: TRBJ1-5
CDR3aa: CASSLTGTGGTPQHF

v_gene: TRBV6-6
j_gene: TRBJ2-2
CDR3aa: CASSYTVWSGELFF

v_gene: TRBV6-1
j_gene: TRBJ1-3
CDR3aa: CASRGTGRNTIYF

v_gene: TRBV18
j_gene: TRBJ2-2
CDR3aa: CASSPPLSEAGELFF

v_gene: TRBV19
j_gene: TRBJ1-5
CDR3aa: CASSVGTAINQPQHF

v_gene: TRBV7-3
j_gene: TRBJ2-1
CDR3aa: CASSRPGTGGLNEQFF

v_gene: TRBV6-1
j_gene: TRBJ2-5
CDR3aa: CASSWTKKETQYF

v_gene: TRBV20-1
j_gene: TRBJ2-1
CDR3aa: CSARRDEQFF

v_gene: TRBV4-1
j_gene: TRBJ2-1
CDR3aa: CASSPLAGEVNEQFF

v_gene: TRBV10-1
j_gene: TRBJ2-3
CDR3aa: CASSGGLDFLTDTQYF

v_gene: TRBV2
j_gene: TRBJ2-5
CDR3aa: CASSPWTSGGRETQYF

v_gene: TRBV2
j_gene: TRBJ2-7
CDR3aa: CASSGQLAGGPYEQYF

v_gene: TRBV20-1
j_gene: TRBJ1-1
CDR3aa: CSGTLNTEAFF

v_gene: TRBV19
j_gene: TRBJ2-5
CDR3aa: CASSILAEQETQYF

v_gene: TRBV9
j_gene: TRBJ2-7
CDR3aa: CASSPNGLDLAGYEQYF

v_gene: TRBV7-9
j_gene: TRBJ2-1
CDR3aa: CASSPGTGTYNEQFF